What follows is one TCR beta chain and its context. The germline CDR1 and CDR2 sequences are SGHAT and FQNNGV. The CDR3 is 13 residues long. V shed 5 bases and J 5 bases; nucleotides not matched to a gene: 4. The sample originates from a study of spatial heterogeneity in lung cancer. Time point given: sample taken at primary tumor resection. From tumor, nontumor lung or frozen PBMC, whole RNA was taken unsorted for sequencing. TCRdb fed the 5' RACE reads into MiXCR, producing one record per CDR3 protein. The table includes 60,000 to 80,000 distinct CDR3 sequences, approximately 12% detected once. The sequencing used PBMCs, collected at surgery. The chain uses TRBV11-2 and TRBJ2-5, with 8 bases lining up with TRBD1. The TCR comes from a male donor with early-stage non-small cell lung cancer. The CDR3 reads CASSVDRVETQYF. Written as DNA, the CDR3 is TGTGCCAGCAGCGTGGACAGGGTTGAGACCCAGTACTTC.